This is a list of T cell receptor beta chains from one sample in a study of cytomegalovirus exposure and HLA in healthy donors. The method was immunoSEQ multiplex PCR; TCRdb's version includes in-frame clones alone and lacks a portion of them. The sample lists about 150,000 clones, roughly 80% occurring once. Sample: PBMCs. These TCRs come from a male donor in good health and CMV-seronegative. CDR3s include the opening cysteine and the closing phenylalanine or tryptophan. A D gene is named only where the DNA matches it firmly. Size values are once, few and many counts, or a class for expanded clones, and some rows have none.

CDR3,DNA,J,V,size,D
CATHTGIYGYTF,TGTGCCACCCACACAGGAATCTATGGCTACACCTTC,TRBJ1-2,TRBV28,NA,NA
CASSSRTGGRVTYEQYF,TGTGCCAGCAGTTCGAGGACAGGGGGCCGGGTCACCTACGAGCAGTACTTC,TRBJ2-7,TRBV28,NA,TRBD1
CASSLISGRNNEQFF,TGTGCCAGCAGCTTGATTAGCGGGAGGAACAATGAGCAGTTCTTC,TRBJ2-1,TRBV5-4,NA,TRBD2
CASSYRSNQPQHF,TGTGCCAGTAGCTACAGGAGCAATCAGCCCCAGCATTTT,TRBJ1-5,TRBV19,few,NA
CASRFDESQGEAFF,TGTGCCAGCAGGTTCGACGAGTCTCAGGGTGAAGCTTTCTTT,TRBJ1-1,TRBV7-6,NA,NA
CASSLTANTGELFF,TGTGCCAGCAGCTTAACTGCGAACACCGGGGAGCTGTTTTTT,TRBJ2-2,TRBV7-9,NA,NA
CASSRDRGFEKLFF,TGTGCCAGCAGTCGGGACAGGGGTTTTGAAAAACTGTTTTTT,TRBJ1-4,TRBV28,NA,TRBD1
CASSVGQGSNQPQHF,TGTGCCAGCAGTGTAGGCCAGGGGAGCAATCAGCCCCAGCATTTT,TRBJ1-5,TRBV2,NA,NA
CASSVETGRGGKNIQYF,TGTGCCAGCAGCGTAGAGACAGGACGAGGGGGCAAAAACATTCAGTACTTC,TRBJ2-4,TRBV9,NA,NA
CASSESRGGFNQPQHF,TGCGCCAGCAGTGAGAGCCGAGGGGGTTTCAATCAGCCCCAGCATTTT,TRBJ1-5,TRBV10-2,NA,NA
CAISDWQRDQLNTGELFF,TGTGCCATCAGTGACTGGCAGCGAGATCAATTGAACACCGGGGAGCTGTTTTTT,TRBJ2-2,TRBV10-3,NA,NA
CASCEGLAFSDEQFF,TGTGCCAGCTGCGAGGGACTAGCGTTTTCGGATGAGCAGTTCTTC,TRBJ2-1,TRBV6-5,NA,TRBD2
CASSLRDRGLQPQHF,TGTGCCAGCAGTTTAAGGGACAGGGGACTTCAGCCCCAGCATTTT,TRBJ1-5,TRBV28,NA,TRBD1
CASSLARGTEAFF,TGTGCCAGCAGCTTAGCCCGAGGGACTGAAGCTTTCTTT,TRBJ1-1,TRBV7-2,NA,NA
CASSLGLANEQYF,TGCGCCAGCAGCTTGGGACTAGCGAACGAGCAGTACTTC,TRBJ2-7,TRBV5-1,NA,TRBD2
CASSLSRTDYSGEQYF,TGTGCCAGCAGCCTATCGAGGACAGACTACTCGGGCGAGCAGTACTTC,TRBJ2-7,TRBV5-6,NA,NA
CASSYLRASNTEAFF,TGTGCCAGCAGTTACCTGAGGGCCTCGAACACTGAAGCTTTCTTT,TRBJ1-1,TRBV6-5,NA,NA
CASSPSSGRYNEQYF,TGTGCCAGCAGCCCATCGAGCGGGAGGTACAACGAGCAGTACTTC,TRBJ2-7,TRBV5-6,NA,TRBD2
CASIRLGGSEQYF,TGTGCCAGCATCAGACTCGGGGGGTCCGAGCAGTACTTC,TRBJ2-7,TRBV2,NA,TRBD2
CASSLGPGGGRANNEQFF,TGTGCCAGCAGCTTAGGTCCGGGGGGCGGGAGGGCAAACAATGAGCAGTTCTTC,TRBJ2-1,TRBV11-3,NA,TRBD2
CASSLQDPAGTNEKLFF,TGTGCCAGCAGTTTACAGGACCCCGCGGGGACTAATGAAAAACTGTTTTTT,TRBJ1-4,TRBV27,NA,NA
CASSPGQRVYEQYF,TGTGCCAGCAGTCCGGGCCAGAGGGTTTACGAGCAGTACTTC,TRBJ2-7,TRBV6-5,NA,NA
CASSLDSGTYEQYF,TGTGCCAGCAGCTTGGACAGCGGCACCTACGAGCAGTACTTC,TRBJ2-7,TRBV5-4,NA,NA
CASSFPREGNTEAFF,TGTGCCAGCAGTTTCCCCAGGGAGGGGAACACTGAAGCTTTCTTT,TRBJ1-1,TRBV28,few,NA
CASSPAGGQNTEAFF,TGTGCCAGCAGTCCCGCCGGAGGGCAGAACACTGAAGCTTTCTTT,TRBJ1-1,TRBV2,NA,NA
CASSRLAGGGSTDTQYF,TGTGCCAGCAGCCGACTAGCGGGGGGCGGGAGCACAGATACGCAGTATTTT,TRBJ2-3,TRBV5-4,NA,TRBD2
CASSLRGSYEQYF,TGTGCCAGCAGTTTACGCGGTTCCTACGAGCAGTACTTC,TRBJ2-7,TRBV28,NA,NA
CASSEQGSPVHEQFF,TGTGCCAGCAGTGAACAGGGGTCCCCCGTGCATGAGCAGTTCTTC,TRBJ2-1,TRBV6-1,once,NA
CASSHRDRGRDTQHF,TGTGCCAGTAGCCATCGGGACAGGGGAAGGGACACCCAGCATTTT,TRBJ1-5,TRBV19,NA,TRBD1
CASSQDRKVWDRGETQYF,TGCGCCAGCAGCCAAGACAGAAAGGTTTGGGACAGGGGTGAGACCCAGTACTTC,TRBJ2-5,TRBV4-3,few,TRBD1
CASSEGQGLTEAFF,TGTGCCAGCAGTGAAGGACAGGGTTTAACTGAAGCTTTCTTT,TRBJ1-1,TRBV2,NA,TRBD1
CASSLNGQVQETQYF,TGTGCCAGCAGCTTAAACGGACAGGTACAAGAGACCCAGTACTTC,TRBJ2-5,TRBV11-2,NA,TRBD1
CASRPLQGDLFF,TGTGCCAGCAGACCCCTACAGGGGGATCTGTTTTTT,TRBJ1-4,TRBV28,NA,TRBD1
CASSLGLAGSTDTQYF,TGTGCCAGCAGCTTAGGACTAGCGGGATCCACAGATACGCAGTATTTT,TRBJ2-3,TRBV7-9,NA,TRBD2
CASSVGLLYNEQFF,TGTGCCAGCAGCGTAGGTTTATTATACAATGAGCAGTTCTTC,TRBJ2-1,TRBV9,NA,NA
CASTEIYEQYF,TGTGCCAGTACAGAGATCTACGAGCAGTACTTC,TRBJ2-7,TRBV2,NA,NA
CATQSPPESTEAFF,TGTGCAACTCAATCACCCCCGGAGAGCACTGAAGCTTTCTTT,TRBJ1-1,TRBV28,few,NA
CAMRRDLNEKLFF,TGTGCCATGCGGAGGGACCTTAATGAAAAACTGTTTTTT,TRBJ1-4,TRBV10-3,NA,NA
CASGVFGLAGGTDTQYF,TGTGCCAGCGGCGTCTTTGGGCTAGCGGGGGGCACAGATACGCAGTATTTT,TRBJ2-3,TRBV27,NA,TRBD2
CASSGTSVDGELFF,TGCGCCAGCAGCGGTACTAGCGTAGACGGGGAGCTGTTTTTT,TRBJ2-2,TRBV4-3,NA,TRBD2
CASSLWETQETQYF,TGTGCCAGTTCGTTGTGGGAGACACAGGAGACCCAGTACTTC,TRBJ2-5,TRBV7-8,NA,NA
CASSHGDSGTGELFF,TGCGCCAGCAGCCATGGTGATAGCGGCACCGGGGAGCTGTTTTTT,TRBJ2-2,TRBV4-3,few,NA
CSVALPSGSFYEQFF,TGCAGCGTTGCGTTACCTAGCGGGAGTTTCTATGAGCAGTTCTTC,TRBJ2-1,TRBV29-1,NA,TRBD2
CASSIEGGTGGAEQYF,TGTGCCAGTAGTATAGAGGGGGGGACAGGGGGCGCCGAGCAGTACTTC,TRBJ2-7,TRBV19,NA,TRBD1
CASSLAGTGNTLSTF,TGTGCCAGCAGCTTAGCTGGGACAGGGAATACCCTGAGCACCTTC,TRBJ1-2,TRBV7-9,once,TRBD1
CASRGTGRSTDTQYF,TGTGCCAGTAGGGGGACAGGGCGAAGCACAGATACGCAGTATTTT,TRBJ2-3,TRBV7-3,few,TRBD1
CASRTTTGGLYEQYF,TGTGCCAGTAGGACGACGACAGGGGGCTTGTACGAGCAGTACTTC,TRBJ2-7,TRBV19,NA,TRBD1
CAWSGGQTSYGYTF,TGTGCCTGGAGTGGGGGACAGACTTCCTATGGCTACACCTTC,TRBJ1-2,TRBV30,NA,TRBD1
CASAPSTTGRYEQYF,TGTGCTAGTGCCCCTTCTACGACAGGGCGGTACGAGCAGTACTTC,TRBJ2-7,TRBV12-5,NA,TRBD1
CASSYPSGGNTGELFF,TGTGCCAGCAGCTACCCTAGCGGGGGGAACACCGGGGAGCTGTTTTTT,TRBJ2-2,TRBV7-8,NA,TRBD2
CASRDGQGRNGELFF,TGTGCCAGCAGGGACGGACAGGGGAGGAACGGGGAGCTGTTTTTT,TRBJ2-2,TRBV6-6,NA,TRBD1